This T cell receptor beta chain appears in the sequencing data of a study of Ad26.COV2.S vaccination and SARS-CoV-2 variants. Turning to the study itself: Enrollment placed the donor in the COV1001 Ad26.COV2.S trial arm. Findings and caveats of the study: Substantial breadth was reportedly displayed by spike-specific CD8+ and CD4+ T cell responses after vaccination. Participants in the vaccine arm had higher spike-specific TCR breadth; placebo recipients had lower.

Only in-frame clones appear in the TCRdb table, and some are missing; sequencing was by immunoSEQ multiplex PCR. Altogether about 470,000 clones are present, about 90% being singletons, with the ten largest covering about 4.1%. A word on this clone: Its target is not known.

This CDR3 is built from 14 residues. Per germline, CDR1 MNHEY and CDR2 SVGAGI. Trimming took 8 bases from V and 0 from J; bases not matched to a gene: 6. Treatment here: around 19 received Ad26.COV2.S at low or high dose, single or two shots; 5 received placebo; per-sample allocation not given. Sampling was performed 63 days after the first vaccine or placebo injection. At a Boston site, the person donating was an adult of 18-55 years. The rearrangement joins TRBV6-5 to TRBJ2-7; 8 positions agree with TRBD1. The sample consisted of peripheral blood, taken in a trial of Ad26.COV2.S vaccine versus placebo. The source of this sequence is a person aged 18-60 years who received the Ad26.COV2.S COVID-19 vaccine or a placebo. In nucleotides, the CDR3 is TGTGCCAGCGGAGGGGACAGGTACTCCTACGAGCAGTACTTC. This encodes CASGGDRYSYEQYF.